The 32 T cell receptor beta chains below all came from one sample that was sequenced in a study of shared clonotypes between healthy human individuals. Measured with immunoSEQ multiplex PCR; TCRdb has only the in-frame clones, and not every one. Of 2 million to 2.5 million clones in the sample, 90% to 97% were seen once. The source material was naive CD4+ T cells sorted from blood. Subset of the sample: CD45RA+ positively selected. These receptors originate from a man aged 18 to 29 in good health.

Remarks on this clone: The sample has other DNA sequences that encode this CDR3 too. The chain uses TRBV29-1 and TRBJ1-1; D remains unclear. V lost 6 bases, J lost 0 bases, and 11 bases lay in between. Germline V gene data show CDR1 as SQVTM and CDR2 as ANQGSEA. The length of the CDR3 is 13 residues. CDR3 sequence: CSVHGRMNTEAFF. As DNA, the CDR3 is TGCAGCGTGCACGGACGGATGAACACTGAAGCTTTCTTT.

This chain connects TRBV27 to TRBJ1-1, with D tentatively TRBD1 (6 bases). Germline V CDR1 and CDR2: MNHEY, SMNVEV (reference sequence). V was trimmed by 3 bases and J by 6 bases, leaving 20 bases between them. The CDR3 is made up of 16 amino acids. DNA of the CDR3: TGTGCCAGCAGTTTCGGGCAGGGGAGAGGTCTTGCTGAAGCTTTCTTT. It specifies CASSFGQGRGLAEAFF.

The J gene is TRBJ2-3, the V gene TRBV7-9, with TRBD2 matching over 12 bases. V was pared by 6 bases and J by 5 bases, with 9 bases of the junction left unmatched. Germline V CDR1 and CDR2: SEHNR, FQNEAQ (reference sequence). This CDR3 comprises 16 residues. The chain's CDR3 is CASSPGTSGFKDTQYF. CDR3 sequence (DNA): TGTGCCAGCAGTCCGGGGACTAGCGGGTTCAAAGATACGCAGTATTTT.

The rearrangement links TRBV10-3 to TRBJ1-2, with a possible D match to TRBD1 (5 bases). The V gene lost 11 bases and the J gene lost 8 bases, with 18 bases spanning the gap. Germline V gene data show CDR1 as ENHRY and CDR2 as SYGVKD. This CDR3 contains 12 residues. CDR3 coding DNA: TGTGCCGCGGGGCAGGGAATGGAAGGCTACACCTTC. Protein sequence: CAAGQGMEGYTF.

V gene TRBV7-9 combines with J gene TRBJ2-2; maybe TRBD1 (6 bases). CDR1 SEHNR and CDR2 FQNEAQ come from the germline V gene (reference sequence). Deletions cut 3 bases from V and 4 bases from J, with 12 bases between. The CDR3 runs to 15 residues. The CDR3 here is CASSFQGPGTGELFF. CDR3 DNA sequence: TGTGCCAGCAGCTTCCAGGGGCCGGGCACCGGGGAGCTGTTTTTT.

This chain connects TRBV6-5 to TRBJ2-7, with 8 bases fitting TRBD2. CDR1 and CDR2 from the germline V gene are MNHEY and SVGAGI. CDR3 size: 14 residues. V lost 6 bases, J lost 0 bases, and 4 bases stayed unmatched. CDR3 sequence (DNA): TGTGCCAGCAGGAATAGCGGGAACTCCTACGAGCAGTACTTC. This encodes CASRNSGNSYEQYF.

This clone turned up a few times. Within the sample, other DNA sequences also encode this same CDR3. The V gene is TRBV30, the J gene TRBJ1-5; D is undetermined. V was pared by 1 base and J by 1 base, with 8 bases between. From germline, CDR1 is GTSNPN and CDR2 SVGIG (reference sequence). The CDR3 is 14 amino acids. As DNA, the CDR3 is TGTGCCTGGAGTGGGACCGTCAGCAATCAGCCCCAGCATTTT. Translated: CAWSGTVSNQPQHF.

The CDR3 sequence: CASNRGDQPQHF. In DNA, the CDR3 is TGTGCCAGTAACAGGGGAGATCAGCCCCAGCATTTT. The genes are TRBV6-6 and TRBJ1-5; 7 bases map to TRBD1. Germline values: CDR1 MNHNY, CDR2 SVGAGI (reference sequence). Trimming removed 9 bases from V and 5 bases from J; junction bases left unmatched: 4. The length of the CDR3 is 12 residues.

The J gene is TRBJ1-2, the V gene TRBV10-1, with 9 bases aligning to TRBD1. The CDR3 has 16 residues. Trimming cost V 2 bases and J 8 bases; bases outside gene matches: 12. Germline V gene lookup returns CDR1 WNHNN and CDR2 SYGVQD (reference sequence). The CDR3 DNA follows: TGCGCCAGCAGTGAGCCTGACACGGACAGGGGCTCAGGCTACACCTTC. Encoded protein: CASSEPDTDRGSGYTF.

Notes on this clone: One end of the junction varies from germline; a read error may be responsible. The CDR3 spells CAWLKTEAFF. CDR3 bases: TGTGCCTGGCTGAAGACTGAAGCTTTCTTT. The chain links TRBV30 to TRBJ1-1; D unresolved. Germline-derived CDR1 and CDR2 are GTSNPN and SVGIG (reference sequence). The length of the CDR3 is 10 residues.

This sequence joins TRBV2 and TRBJ2-5, with TRBD1 matching over 10 bases. Germline CDR1 and CDR2: SNHLY and FYNNEI. Trimming at V came to 0 bases and at J to 4 bases, leaving 2 bases not matched to a gene. The CDR3 has 15 amino acids. In DNA, the CDR3 is TGTGCCAGCAGTGAAGCGTGGACAGGGGGAGAGACCCAGTACTTC. Its protein product is CASSEAWTGGETQYF.

The chain is built from TRBV30 and TRBJ2-2, with 9 bases aligning to TRBD2. The germline gives CDR1 GTSNPN, CDR2 SVGIG (reference sequence). Trimming removed 2 bases from V and 1 base from J; junction bases left unmatched: 5. This CDR3 contains 16 residues. CDR3 protein: CAWSLTSGRNTGELFF. The DNA of the CDR3 is TGTGCCTGGAGTTTGACTAGCGGACGGAACACCGGGGAGCTGTTTTTT. The variable domain in full, completed from reference TRBV30 and TRBJ2-2, reads SQTIHQWPATLVQPVGSPLSLECTVEGTSNPNLYWYRQAAGRGLQLLFYSVGIGQISSEVPQNLSASRPQDRQFILSSKKLLLSDSGFYLCAWSLTSGRNTGELFFGEGSRLTVL.

This chain joins TRBV6-6 and TRBJ1-5; 7 nucleotides line up with TRBD1. Per the germline V gene, CDR1 is MNHNY and CDR2 is SVGAGI (reference sequence). J lost 4 bases, V lost 6 bases, and 12 bases had no gene match. This CDR3 region has 16 residues. DNA of the CDR3: TGTGCCAGCAGCGCCCCGACAGGGAGTTCGAATCAGCCCCAGCATTTT. Translation gives CASSAPTGSSNQPQHF.

The chain links TRBV6-1 to TRBJ2-1, with a tentative D call TRBD2 (5 bases). The CDR3 sequence is 16 residues long. From germline, CDR1 is MNHNS and CDR2 SASEGT. V dropped 2 bases and J dropped 0 bases, with 11 bases sitting between them. The CDR3 loop reads CASSERRGSSYNEQFF. CDR3 nucleotide sequence: TGTGCCAGCAGTGAACGCAGAGGGAGCTCCTACAATGAGCAGTTCTTC.

This chain links TRBV2 with TRBJ2-7; no definite D call. V was cut by 4 bases and J by 1 base, with 8 bases left in between. CDR1 SNHLY and CDR2 FYNNEI come from the germline V gene. The CDR3 has 13 residues. CDR3 protein: CASSVYRSYEQYF. DNA for the CDR3: TGTGCCAGCAGTGTATACAGATCCTACGAGCAGTACTTC.

This chain links TRBV5-1 with TRBJ2-3; D gene ambiguous. V was clipped by 0 bases and J by 1 base, with 12 bases between them. This CDR3 comprises 16 residues. Germline V CDR1 and CDR2: SGHRS, YFSETQ. The CDR3 here is CASSLALGRGTDTQYF. Written as DNA, the CDR3 is TGCGCCAGCAGCTTGGCCTTGGGAAGGGGCACAGATACGCAGTATTTT.

This rearrangement joins TRBV6-5 to TRBJ2-6; tentatively, D is TRBD2 (5 bases). V lost 0 bases and J lost 2, with 8 bases in between. CDR3 length: 16 amino acids. CDR1 is MNHEY, CDR2 SVGAGI, per germline. The CDR3 DNA sequence: TGTGCCAGCAGTTACTCCGAGGGAGCTGGGGCCAACGTCCTGACTTTC. It specifies CASSYSEGAGANVLTF.

V usage is TRBV9 and J usage is TRBJ2-2; the D is unclear. V lost 0 bases and J 1 base, leaving 4 bases between the germline ends. Germline lookup yields CDR1 SGDLS and CDR2 YYNGEE. The CDR3 is 14 amino acids. In DNA form, the CDR3 reads TGTGCCAGCAGCGTAGGCTGGAACACCGGGGAGCTGTTTTTT. Translating it yields CASSVGWNTGELFF. Together with reference TRBV9 and TRBJ2-2, the CDR3 gives the full variable domain: DSGVTQTPKHLITATGQRVTLRCSPRSGDLSVYWYQQSLDQGLQFLIQYYNGEERAKGNILERFSAQQFPDLHSELNLSSLELGDSALYFCASSVGWNTGELFFGEGSRLTVL.

The chain is built from TRBV29-1 and TRBJ2-7, with a weak D call TRBD1 (6 bases). The CDR3 covers 11 residues. Trimming cost V 7 bases and J 4 bases, with 11 bases left between them. Germline assignment: CDR1 SQVTM and CDR2 ANQGSEA. The CDR3 reads CSGNTGYEQYF. CDR3 sequence (DNA): TGCAGCGGAAACACAGGGTACGAGCAGTACTTC.

This chain links TRBV30 with TRBJ2-2, with D hard to call. V shed 5 bases and J shed 13 bases, with 23 bases lying between them. In germline, CDR1 is GTSNPN, CDR2 SVGIG (reference sequence). CDR3 size: 14 residues. The chain's CDR3 is CAWDKQRLTTGLFF. The CDR3 coding sequence is TGTGCCTGGGATAAACAACGGCTCACCACGGGGCTGTTTTTT.

The rearrangement links TRBV5-4 to TRBJ2-6; no clear D gene. Germline CDR1 and CDR2: SGHNT and YYREEE (reference sequence). Trimming stripped 0 bases from V and 0 bases from J, with 10 bases between. The CDR3 spans 17 residues. This chain's CDR3 is CASSLGGPNSGANVLTF. CDR3 sequence (DNA): TGTGCCAGCAGCTTGGGAGGCCCCAACTCTGGGGCCAACGTCCTGACTTTC.

The V call is TRBV2, the J call TRBJ2-7; 7 nucleotides match TRBD1. The CDR3 consists of 14 residues. The V gene end was trimmed by 6 bases and the J gene end by 2 bases; junction bases not matched to a gene: 7. Germline V lookup: CDR1 SNHLY, CDR2 FYNNEI. The CDR3 region has the DNA TGTGCCAGCAGAGACAGGGTATTGGCCTACGAGCAGTACTTC. Residues: CASRDRVLAYEQYF.

To note about this clone: Other DNA sequences from this sample encode an identical CDR3 as well. The rearrangement joins TRBV7-3 to TRBJ2-1; the match to TRBD2 covers 8 bases. The CDR3 is made up of 14 amino acids. V was pared by 4 bases and J by 6 bases, with 5 bases of the junction left unmatched. Germline CDR1 and CDR2: SGHTA and FQGTGA. This chain's CDR3 is CASSSSGGLNEQFF. Here the CDR3 DNA reads TGTGCCAGCAGCTCCAGCGGGGGTCTCAATGAGCAGTTCTTC.

The rearrangement links TRBV29-1 to TRBJ1-5; D remains ambiguous. Germline assignment: CDR1 SQVTM and CDR2 ANQGSEA. Trimming shortened V by 4 bases and J by 3 bases, and 10 bases separated the two germline ends. This CDR3 comprises 13 residues. The CDR3, as DNA: TGCAGCGTTGTCGGGCAGCCCAATCAGCCCCAGCATTTT. The encoded protein is CSVVGQPNQPQHF.

The V gene is TRBV5-1, the J gene TRBJ2-3; D might be TRBD1 or TRBD2, each matching 5 bases. V was pared by 4 bases and J by 2 bases, with 11 bases between. CDR3 length: 14 amino acids. Per germline, CDR1 SGHRS and CDR2 YFSETQ. As DNA, the CDR3 is TGCGCCAGCAGCACCGGGACCACCACAGATACGCAGTATTTT. This sequence encodes CASSTGTTTDTQYF.

Remarks on this clone: In the same sample, other DNA sequences code for this CDR3. The chain uses TRBV9 and TRBJ1-3; D unresolved. V lost 0 bases to trimming and J lost 0 bases, with 7 bases between them. Germline lookup yields CDR1 SGDLS and CDR2 YYNGEE. The length of the CDR3 is 15 residues. The CDR3: CASSVGGSSGNTIYF. The DNA of the CDR3 is TGTGCCAGCAGCGTAGGTGGCAGCTCTGGAAACACCATATATTTT.

The chain links TRBV6-5 to TRBJ1-1, with D tentatively TRBD1 (5 bases). The CDR3 is 15 residues long. Looked up from germline, CDR1 is MNHEY and CDR2 is SVGAGI. Trimming removed 5 bases at V and 5 bases at J, with 18 bases between. This CDR3 reads CASSPGTLGGTEAFF. CDR3 sequence (DNA): TGTGCCAGCAGTCCCGGGACTTTAGGAGGGACTGAAGCTTTCTTT.

The rearrangement joins TRBV6-5 to TRBJ2-2; the D is unclear. The CDR3 is made up of 11 amino acids. The V gene's germline CDR1 is MNHEY and CDR2 SVGAGI. The V end was cut by 5 bases, the J end by 5 bases, with 3 bases between. The CDR3 is CASSPTGELFF. The CDR3 DNA follows: TGTGCCAGCAGTCCTACCGGGGAGCTGTTTTTT.

This clone has just one count. The chain joins TRBV5-4 to TRBJ2-1; 9 bases line up with TRBD1. Germline CDR1 SGHNT, CDR2 YYREEE (reference sequence). V shed 4 bases and J 0 bases; nucleotides not matched to a gene: 2. CDR3 length: 15 amino acids. In DNA, the CDR3 is TGTGCCAGCAGCGGGACAGGGATCTCCTACAATGAGCAGTTCTTC. This encodes CASSGTGISYNEQFF.

The V gene is TRBV30, the J gene TRBJ2-7, with D unclear. The germline V gene has CDR1 GTSNPN and CDR2 SVGIG (reference sequence). The CDR3 covers 9 residues. Between the trimmed V and J ends, which lost 3 bases and 5 bases, there was a span of 2 bases. CDR3 coding DNA: TGTGCCTGGAGGAACGAGCAGTACTTC. Encoded protein: CAWRNEQYF.

The chain couples TRBV4-1 to TRBJ1-2; a possible D gene is TRBD1 (5 bases). The CDR3 length is 16 residues. Between the trimmed V and J ends, which lost 2 bases and 6 bases, there was a span of 19 bases. The germline V gene encodes CDR1 MGHRA and CDR2 YSYEKL. The CDR3 region has the DNA TGCGCCAGCAGCCAACCCCGGCAGGGAGGTACGAATGGCTACACCTTC. Translation gives CASSQPRQGGTNGYTF.

This chain connects TRBV6-1 to TRBJ1-4, with 9 bases matching TRBD1. Germline V gives CDR1 MNHNS, CDR2 SASEGT. The ends lost 4 bases at V and 7 bases at J; junction bases unmatched: 4. The CDR3 extends over 14 amino acids. The CDR3 protein is CASSAQGASEKLFF. The CDR3 coding sequence is TGTGCCAGCAGTGCACAGGGGGCTAGTGAAAAACTGTTTTTT.